The clone carrying this T cell receptor beta chain occurred many times. The data were taken from a study of T-cell memory formation after mild COVID-19. Study-level information: TCR clusters were mostly donor specific.

V was clipped by 8 bases and J by 10 bases, with 19 bases between them. CDR1 and CDR2 (germline): SQVTM, ANQGSEA. The CDR3 has 12 residues. From the 5' RACE reads, TCRdb called clonotypes with MiXCR, one entry per CDR3 protein. The table records over 120,000 distinct CDR3 sequences, 15% to 20% of them present only once. The chain has TRBV29-1 and TRBJ2-3; D assignment may be TRBD1 or TRBD2 (6 bases each). Sequencing was done on a sample of PBMCs or a T cell subset sorted from them (not recorded which). This clonotype was obtained from an adult woman who had mild COVID-19 (a few samples of this study predate the infection). Cell type and time point are not known. The CDR3 is CSSRGGLGAQYF. CDR3 nucleotides: TGCAGCTCCCGTGGGGGGCTCGGGGCGCAGTATTTT.